The 22 T cell receptor beta chains listed next were all sequenced from one sample in a study of spatial heterogeneity in lung cancer. Regarding time point: sample taken at primary tumor resection. TCRdb itself ran the 5' RACE reads through MiXCR, one entry per CDR3 protein. This table has fewer than 45,000 distinct CDR3 sequences, approximately 6.2% appearing once. Specimen: PBMCs, collected at surgery. Receptor source: a female donor with early-stage non-small cell lung cancer.

V gene TRBV5-4 combines with J gene TRBJ2-3; no definite D call. Trimming took off 4 bases at V and 0 bases at J, with 18 bases between the two ends. The CDR3 spans 17 residues. Germline CDR1 reads SGHNT; CDR2 reads YYREEE (reference sequence). CDR3: CASSTSGQASSTDTQYF. The DNA for the CDR3 is TGTGCCAGCAGCACGTCGGGCCAGGCCTCTAGCACAGATACGCAGTATTTT.

The table lists this clonotype with many counts. The chain uses TRBV12-3 or TRBV12-4 and TRBJ1-1, with D tentatively TRBD1 (6 bases). V lost 6 bases and J lost 7, with 15 bases in between. The CDR3 extends over 13 amino acids. The CDR3 bases are TGTGCCAGCAGGAACTACGAAGGGGGTGAAGCTTTCTTT. This sequence encodes CASRNYEGGEAFF.

The sample holds a few counts of this clonotype. The genes are TRBV20-1 and TRBJ1-5; a weak D match, TRBD1 (5 bases). The CDR3 runs 14 residues. The V end was cut by 5 bases, the J end by 7 bases, with 18 bases between. Per the germline V gene, CDR1 is DFQATT and CDR2 is SNEGSKA (reference sequence). The chain's CDR3 is CSASSGTPGQPQHF. CDR3 nucleotides: TGCAGTGCTTCCTCCGGGACCCCGGGCCAGCCCCAGCATTTT.

This clonotype was seen many times. V gene TRBV7-8 combines with J gene TRBJ2-1, with a tentative D call TRBD1 (6 bases). Germline CDR1 SGHVS, CDR2 FQNEAQ. The CDR3 consists of 13 residues. Trimming removed 5 bases from V and 4 bases from J, with 9 bases in between. The CDR3 nucleotides are TGTGCCAGCAGCACCGGACAGTACAATGAGCAGTTCTTC. Protein sequence: CASSTGQYNEQFF. The whole variable domain, filled in from reference TRBV7-8 and TRBJ2-1, reads GAGVSQSPRYKVAKRGQDVALRCDPISGHVSLFWYQQALGQGPEFLTYFQNEAQLDKSGLPSDRFFAERPEGSVSTLKIQRTQQEDSAVYLCASSTGQYNEQFFGPGTRLTVL.

This clonotype was counted at least ten times. The V gene is TRBV29-1, the J gene TRBJ2-7; 10 nucleotides agree with TRBD2. Germline V gene data show CDR1 as SQVTM and CDR2 as ANQGSEA. Germline trimming cut 6 bases from V and 0 bases from J; bases unmatched to any gene: 11. The CDR3 totals 16 residues. The CDR3 DNA is TGCAGCGTAGGGGTATCTGAGCGGGGGGGCTCCTACGAGCAGTACTTC. This sequence encodes CSVGVSERGGSYEQYF.

CDR3 nucleotides: TGTGCCAGCAGCTTGGGGGGTAATTCACCCCTCCACTTT. It codes for CASSLGGNSPLHF. The gene calls are TRBV5-6 and TRBJ1-6; D remains unclear. The ends were cut back, 0 bases at V and 6 bases at J, with 4 bases in the middle. CDR3 length: 13 residues. Germline V gene lookup returns CDR1 SGHDT and CDR2 YYEEEE.

This clonotype was detected ten times or more. The rearrangement links TRBV29-1 to TRBJ2-5, with a tentative D call TRBD2 (5 bases). V shed 0 bases and J shed 5 bases, with 19 bases lying between them. CDR3 length equals 16 residues. CDR1 SQVTM and CDR2 ANQGSEA come from the germline V gene. Here the CDR3 reads CSVEDRVGLAHETQYF. CDR3 coding DNA: TGCAGCGTTGAAGATAGAGTTGGGCTAGCTCATGAGACCCAGTACTTC.

This clonotype appeared many times. The V gene is TRBV6-5, the J gene TRBJ2-5, with no clear D. V dropped 5 bases and J dropped 2 bases, with 12 bases sitting between them. Germline V gene sequence: CDR1 MNHEY, CDR2 SVGAGI. The CDR3 has 14 amino acids. CDR3 amino acids: CASSLSLVQETQYF. CDR3 nucleotides: TGTGCCAGCAGTCTCAGCTTAGTACAAGAGACCCAGTACTTC.

This clonotype was detected a few times. V and J are TRBV12-3 or TRBV12-4 and TRBJ2-1, with TRBD2 matching over 9 bases. The V and J ends lost 8 bases and 1 base, in that order; junction bases with no gene match: 3. This CDR3 contains 14 residues. The CDR3 coding sequence is TGTGCCAGCGCGAGCGGGGGGTCCTACAATGAGCAGTTCTTC. Amino acid sequence: CASASGGSYNEQFF.

Ten or more counts support this clonotype. V usage is TRBV7-3 and J usage is TRBJ2-2; D is possibly TRBD2 (5 bases). The germline CDR1 and CDR2 sequences are SGHTA and FQGTGA. The CDR3 totals 15 residues. Trimming pared 3 bases from V and 5 bases from J, leaving 13 bases between. The CDR3 loop is CASSFNPSGTGELFF. Here the CDR3 DNA reads TGTGCCAGCAGCTTTAACCCCTCGGGGACCGGGGAGCTGTTTTTT.

This clonotype has at least ten counts. This chain joins TRBV9 and TRBJ2-2, with 13 bases fitting TRBD2. Germline V gene lookup returns CDR1 SGDLS and CDR2 YYNGEE. CDR3 size: 16 residues. The V gene end was trimmed by 4 bases and the J gene end by 5 bases; junction bases not matched to a gene: 5. CDR3 nucleotides: TGTGCCAGCAGCCCGGGACTAGCGGGGCGGACCGGGGAGCTGTTTTTT. This translates into CASSPGLAGRTGELFF.

This chain links TRBV20-1 with TRBJ1-1; 9 positions agree with TRBD1. This CDR3 spans 15 amino acids. Germline V gene data show CDR1 as DFQATT and CDR2 as SNEGSKA (reference sequence). V trimming: 1 base; J trimming: 1 base; junction bases outside the gene matches: 4. The CDR3 bases are TGCAGTGCTAGAGTTGGGACAGGGACGAACACTGAAGCTTTCTTT. Translation: CSARVGTGTNTEAFF.

This clonotype was observed at least ten times. This sequence joins TRBV7-9 and TRBJ1-2; D is uncertain. Germline-derived CDR1 and CDR2 are SEHNR and FQNEAQ (reference sequence). The CDR3 is 14 amino acids. Trimming removed 3 bases from V and 3 bases from J, with 11 bases in between. This chain's CDR3 is CASSLDPEYYGYTF. The CDR3 DNA sequence: TGTGCCAGCAGCTTGGATCCAGAGTACTATGGCTACACCTTC.

This clonotype came up many times. The chain links TRBV6-2 or TRBV6-3 to TRBJ2-3, with D unresolved. The V gene's germline CDR1 is MNHEY and CDR2 SVGEGT. The CDR3 has 14 residues. V gave up 8 bases and J gave up 4 bases, with 16 bases separating them. The CDR3 bases are TGTGCCAGCGTCCTCTCTTCTGGCGCAGATACGCAGTATTTT. Translation: CASVLSSGADTQYF.

The J gene is TRBJ2-7, the V gene TRBV5-1; D is perhaps TRBD1 or TRBD2 (5 bases each). This CDR3 comprises 14 residues. Trimming removed 3 bases at V and 5 bases at J, with 15 bases between. Germline CDR1 reads SGHRS; CDR2 reads YFSETQ. This CDR3 is CASSWGWGFHEQYF. For the CDR3, the DNA is TGCGCCAGCAGCTGGGGCTGGGGGTTCCACGAGCAGTACTTC.

This clonotype was seen repeatedly, ten times or more. The V gene is TRBV19, the J gene TRBJ2-1; D is possibly TRBD1 or TRBD2 (6 bases each). The CDR3 spans 13 residues. Germline CDR1 reads LNHDA; CDR2 reads SQIVND (reference sequence). V was shortened by 5 bases and J by 4 bases, with 9 bases between the two germline ends. CDR3 DNA sequence: TGTGCCAGTAGTCGGGGGCAGTACAATGAGCAGTTCTTC. Protein product: CASSRGQYNEQFF. Full variable domain (missing parts from reference TRBV19 and TRBJ2-1): DGGITQSPKYLFRKEGQNVTLSCEQNLNHDAMYWYRQDPGQGLRLIYYSQIVNDFQKGDIAEGYSVSREKKESFPLTVTSAQKNPTAFYLCASSRGQYNEQFFGPGTRLTVL.

This clonotype has a handful of counts. The chain carries TRBV5-1 and TRBJ2-5, with 9 bases identical to TRBD2. There are 15 residues in the CDR3. The ends lost 3 bases at V and 4 bases at J; junction bases unmatched: 7. The germline CDR1 and CDR2 sequences are SGHRS and YFSETQ. For the CDR3, the DNA is TGCGCCAGCAGCTCCGGGACTAGCAGCGGAGAGACCCAGTACTTC. As protein: CASSSGTSSGETQYF.

In its sample, this clonotype was seen many times. The chain carries TRBV7-9 and TRBJ1-1; D unresolved. CDR1 is SEHNR and CDR2 is FQNEAQ in the germline V gene (reference sequence). V was cut by 4 bases and J by 4 bases, with 4 bases left in between. The CDR3 sequence is 11 residues long. The CDR3 loop reads CASSSTTEAFF. In DNA, the CDR3 is TGTGCCAGCAGCTCCACCACTGAAGCTTTCTTT. Full variable domain (rest looked up from reference TRBV7-9 and TRBJ1-1): DTGVSQNPRHKITKRGQNVTFRCDPISEHNRLYWYRQTLGQGPEFLTYFQNEAQLEKSRLLSDRFSAERPKGSFSTLEIQRTEQGDSAMYLCASSSTTEAFFGQGTRLTVV.

A few counts support this clonotype. The chain has TRBV6-1 and TRBJ2-3, with D hard to call. CDR1 is MNHNS and CDR2 is SASEGT in the germline V gene. The length of the CDR3 is 17 residues. V shed 1 base and J shed 0 bases, with 14 bases lying between them. In DNA, the CDR3 is TGTGCCAGCAGTGAAGAGTTCCGGGTACTAAGCACAGATACGCAGTATTTT. Translated, it gives CASSEEFRVLSTDTQYF.

This clonotype was counted at least ten times. This rearrangement joins TRBV7-2 to TRBJ1-6; TRBD1 matches at 7 bases. The germline CDR1 and CDR2 sequences are SGHTA and FQGNSA. There are 14 residues in the CDR3. Trimming took 6 bases from V and 4 from J; bases not matched to a gene: 3. The CDR3: CASRTGPYNSPLHF. The CDR3 nucleotides are TGTGCCAGCAGGACAGGGCCGTATAATTCACCCCTCCACTTT.

This clonotype was seen ten or more times. The rearrangement joins TRBV20-1 to TRBJ1-6, with a weak D call TRBD1 (5 bases). Looked up from germline, CDR1 is DFQATT and CDR2 is SNEGSKA (reference sequence). The length of the CDR3 is 12 residues. The CDR3 sequence is CSLGGETSPLHF. The CDR3 bases are TGCAGCTTGGGGGGGGAAACATCACCCCTCCACTTT.

Turning to this clonotype: One end of the junction varies from germline; a read error may be responsible. The V call is TRBV2, the J call TRBJ2-4; TRBD1 is a possible D gene (5 bases). Germline CDR1 reads SNHLY; CDR2 reads FYNNEI. The CDR3 has 12 residues. The CDR3 reads CASSEDTDIQNF. For the CDR3, the DNA is TGTGCCAGCAGTGAAGATACGGACATTCAGAACTTC.